One and the same sample provided the 30 T cell receptor beta chains below, sequenced in a study of cytomegalovirus exposure and HLA in healthy donors. TCRdb keeps only in-frame clones here, not all; method: immunoSEQ multiplex PCR. The profile shows 60,000 to 90,000 clones, roughly 94% of them singletons. The sequencing input was PBMCs. The receptors were sampled from a woman aged 18-29 years in good health and CMV-seronegative.

This clone was recorded only once. V gene TRBV7-2 combines with J gene TRBJ2-1, with D unclear. Trimming took off 3 bases at V and 6 bases at J, with 9 bases between the two ends. The CDR3 spans 13 residues. Germline assignment: CDR1 SGHTA and CDR2 FQGNSA. Here the CDR3 reads CASSLQPSNEQFF. CDR3 bases: TGTGCCAGCAGCTTGCAGCCTAGCAATGAGCAGTTCTTC.

J is TRBJ2-1 and V is TRBV9, with D maybe TRBD1 (7 bases). The CDR3 consists of 15 residues. Per germline, CDR1 SGDLS and CDR2 YYNGEE. V dropped 0 bases and J dropped 4 bases, with 11 bases sitting between them. The CDR3 DNA reads TGTGCCAGCAGCGTAGGGAGGGGGCTTTACAATGAGCAGTTCTTC. It translates to CASSVGRGLYNEQFF.

In regard to this clone: One end of the junction does not line up with germline, which may come from a read error. V is TRBV7-9 and J is TRBJ1-1; 8 bases are a match to TRBD1. Per germline, CDR1 SEHNR and CDR2 FQNEAQ (reference sequence). The CDR3 extends over 15 amino acids. CDR3: CASSLAGTGAAEAFF. The CDR3 nucleotides are TGTGCCAGCAGTTTAGCAGGGACAGGTGCCGCTGAAGCTTTCTTT.

The genes are TRBV5-6 and TRBJ2-7, with a tentative D call TRBD2 (5 bases). CDR3 length: 18 residues. V was shortened by 2 bases and J by 7 bases, with 28 bases between the two germline ends. Germline values: CDR1 SGHDT, CDR2 YYEEEE. The CDR3 sequence is CASSFWGTAGPASGEQYF. The CDR3 DNA reads TGTGCCAGCAGCTTTTGGGGTACGGCTGGACCCGCATCGGGGGAGCAGTACTTC.

V is TRBV19 and J is TRBJ2-2; TRBD1 is a possible D gene (6 bases). CDR3 length: 16 amino acids. Germline CDR1 is LNHDA and CDR2 is SQIVND (reference sequence). V shed 1 base and J shed 4 bases, with 13 bases lying between them. This chain's CDR3 is CASSIVSGRGTGELFF. CDR3 nucleotides: TGTGCCAGTAGTATAGTAAGTGGCAGGGGCACCGGGGAGCTGTTTTTT.

The chain recombines TRBV5-4 with TRBJ1-4; D is undetermined. Between the trimmed V and J ends, which lost 1 base and 0 bases, there was a span of 10 bases. Germline-derived CDR1 and CDR2 are SGHNT and YYREEE (reference sequence). The CDR3 contains 16 residues. The CDR3 nucleotides read TGTGCCAGCAGCTTGACAGCTCATGCAACTAATGAAAAACTGTTTTTT. Translation gives CASSLTAHATNEKLFF.

The chain carries TRBV7-8 and TRBJ1-2, with 8 bases identical to TRBD1. The V gene's germline CDR1 is SGHVS and CDR2 FQNEAQ. V shed 2 bases and J 2 bases; nucleotides not matched to a gene: 7. This CDR3 spans 16 amino acids. The CDR3 reads CASSLSRQGYNYGYTF. As DNA, the CDR3 is TGTGCCAGCAGCTTATCCCGACAGGGGTACAACTATGGCTACACCTTC.

The V call is TRBV7-9, the J call TRBJ2-7, with D possibly being TRBD2 (6 bases). V lost 4 bases and J 4 bases, leaving 14 bases between the germline ends. Germline-derived CDR1 and CDR2 are SEHNR and FQNEAQ (reference sequence). The CDR3 contains 14 residues. The CDR3 sequence is CASSSIGGKYEQYF. The DNA for the CDR3 is TGTGCCAGCAGCTCGATTGGAGGGAAATACGAGCAGTACTTC.

This clone occurred once. This chain connects TRBV27 to TRBJ2-3, with 9 bases lining up with TRBD1. Germline V gene sequence: CDR1 MNHEY, CDR2 SMNVEV (reference sequence). The CDR3 contains 16 residues. After removal of 6 bases from V and 0 bases from J, the junction contained 7 bases not matched to a gene. CDR3 coding DNA: TGTGCCAGCAGCGGACAGGGGCGATCTAGCACAGATACGCAGTATTTT. It yields the protein CASSGQGRSSTDTQYF.

The V and J genes are TRBV7-2 and TRBJ2-7; 10 positions match TRBD1. V trimming: 6 bases; J trimming: 0 bases; junction bases outside the gene matches: 5. CDR3 size: 15 residues. Germline V gene sequence: CDR1 SGHTA, CDR2 FQGNSA. CDR3 amino acids: CASRGGQGSSYEQYF. As DNA, the CDR3 is TGTGCCAGCAGAGGGGGACAGGGGAGCTCCTACGAGCAGTACTTC.

The chain has TRBV21-1 and TRBJ1-4; the table assigns TRBD1, which was not confirmed against the DNA. TRBV21-1 is designated a pseudogene. This CDR3 is 16 amino acids long. The CDR3 reads CASSRQGALRGEKLFF. The CDR3 nucleotides read TGTGCCAGCAGCAGACAGGGGGCGCTTCGGGGTGAAAAACTGTTTTTT.

The chain couples TRBV5-4 to TRBJ1-1; 9 bases fit TRBD1. Germline CDR1 is SGHNT and CDR2 is YYREEE (reference sequence). The CDR3 consists of 15 residues. The junction had 12 bases not matched to a gene; V was cut back by 7 bases and J by 5 bases. In DNA, the CDR3 is TGTGCCAGCTCCACAGGGGGCTTTGGCGGGACTGAAGCTTTCTTT. Translated, it gives CASSTGGFGGTEAFF. Filled out from reference TRBV5-4 and TRBJ1-1, the complete variable domain reads ETGVTQSPTHLIKTRGQQVTLRCSSQSGHNTVSWYQQALGQGPQFIFQYYREEENGRGNFPPRFSGLQFPNYSSELNVNALELDDSALYLCASSTGGFGGTEAFFGQGTRLTVV.

This chain uses TRBV5-1 with TRBJ2-7, with 10 bases fitting TRBD2. The CDR3 has 14 amino acids. Losses at the gene ends were 1 base for V and 7 bases for J; bases not matched to a gene: 5. From germline, CDR1 is SGHRS and CDR2 YFSETQ. The CDR3 spells CASSLISGGREQYF. The CDR3 DNA sequence: TGCGCCAGCAGCTTGATTAGCGGGGGGAGGGAGCAGTACTTC.

The rearrangement links TRBV11-3 to TRBJ1-1; D not resolved. V shed 2 bases and J shed 2 bases, with 12 bases lying between them. Germline V gene sequence: CDR1 SGHNT, CDR2 YENEEA. CDR3 length: 15 residues. In nucleotides, the CDR3 is TGTGCCAGCAGCTTAACGGGATTGGATAACACTGAAGCTTTCTTT. This encodes CASSLTGLDNTEAFF.

For this clone: This sample includes further DNA sequences coding for the same CDR3. The gene calls are TRBV18 and TRBJ1-1; tentatively, D is TRBD1 (6 bases). Germline lookup yields CDR1 KGHSH and CDR2 LQKENI. Trimming left V 2 bases short and J 0 bases short, with 7 bases between. This CDR3 region has 14 residues. Here the CDR3 DNA reads TGTGCCAGCTCACCAGGACAGCTGAACACTGAAGCTTTCTTT. Residues: CASSPGQLNTEAFF. The full variable domain, with the rest looked up from reference TRBV18 and TRBJ1-1, is NAGVMQNPRHLVRRRGQEARLRCSPMKGHSHVYWYRQLPEEGLKFMVYLQKENIIDESGMPKERFSAEFPKEGPSILRIQQVVRGDSAAYFCASSPGQLNTEAFFGQGTRLTVV.

This clone has only one observation. The V call is TRBV9, the J call TRBJ1-1; 7 bases map to TRBD1. This CDR3 has 16 amino acids. Germline V CDR1 and CDR2: SGDLS, YYNGEE. Trimming at V came to 3 bases and at J to 1 base, leaving 9 bases not matched to a gene. The chain's CDR3 is CASSGLRGIGNTEAFF. The CDR3 DNA sequence: TGTGCCAGCAGCGGCCTCAGGGGGATCGGGAACACTGAAGCTTTCTTT.

The chain uses TRBV11-3 and TRBJ2-3, with 10 positions matching TRBD1. The CDR3 runs to 17 residues. With 4 bases clipped from V and 3 bases from J, the junction kept 10 bases outside the gene matches. Germline V gene sequence: CDR1 SGHNT, CDR2 YENEEA. The CDR3 DNA reads TGTGCCAGCAGCTCAAGGGGGGGACAGGGGAGGACAGATACGCAGTATTTT. Translated, it gives CASSSRGGQGRTDTQYF.

The chain employs TRBV2 and TRBJ1-1; the D gene is possibly TRBD1 (6 bases). Trimming took 4 bases from V and 11 from J, leaving 17 bases between them. The CDR3 is made up of 13 amino acids. Germline V gene lookup returns CDR1 SNHLY and CDR2 FYNNEI. The CDR3 sequence: CASSGYSTGYAFF. The CDR3 DNA reads TGTGCCAGCAGTGGTTATAGCACAGGGTATGCTTTCTTT.

The CDR3 is CASSPVDSLTKETQYF. Written as DNA, the CDR3 is TGTGCCAGCAGCCCCGTGGACAGTTTAACTAAAGAGACCCAGTACTTC. The V and J genes are TRBV5-4 and TRBJ2-5; perhaps TRBD1 as D (6 bases). The CDR3 extends over 16 amino acids. V lost 4 bases to trimming and J lost 3 bases, with 19 bases between them. The germline CDR1 and CDR2 sequences are SGHNT and YYREEE (reference sequence).

The chain carries TRBV6-6 and TRBJ2-2; 9 bases map to TRBD1. The CDR3 totals 15 residues. Germline trimming cut 6 bases from V and 3 bases from J; bases unmatched to any gene: 5. Germline loops: CDR1 MNHNY, CDR2 SVGAGI (reference sequence). The CDR3 bases are TGTGCCAGCAGACGGGGACAGGGCGACACCGGGGAGCTGTTTTTT. Translating it yields CASRRGQGDTGELFF.

This chain links TRBV2 with TRBJ1-2; tentative D call: TRBD1 (6 bases). Germline V CDR1 and CDR2: SNHLY, FYNNEI. Trimming took off 4 bases at V and 8 bases at J, with 11 bases between the two ends. The CDR3 has 12 residues. CDR3 nucleotides: TGTGCCAGCAGTGGGACAGTAGGAGGCTACACCTTC. Protein product: CASSGTVGGYTF.

The rearrangement links TRBV6-4 to TRBJ2-7; 10 positions match TRBD2. This CDR3 comprises 16 residues. V was pared by 2 bases and J by 5 bases, with 9 bases of the junction left unmatched. Germline CDR1 and CDR2: MRHNA and SNTAGT. The CDR3 nucleotides read TGTGCCAGCAGTGACCTACCGGGACTAGCGTCTCACGAGCAGTACTTC. It specifies CASSDLPGLASHEQYF.

The rearrangement uses TRBV9 and TRBJ1-6; TRBD1 is a possible D gene (5 bases). The CDR3 covers 15 residues. Germline loops: CDR1 SGDLS, CDR2 YYNGEE. Trimming cost V 0 bases and J 9 bases, with 13 bases left between them. CDR3 sequence: CASSVAQGLSSPLHF. The CDR3 region has the DNA TGTGCCAGCAGCGTAGCTCAGGGTTTGAGTTCACCCCTCCACTTT.

The gene calls are TRBV27 and TRBJ2-7, with D perhaps matching TRBD1 (5 bases). CDR3 length equals 14 residues. Deletions cut 6 bases from V and 2 bases from J, with 14 bases between. Germline assignment: CDR1 MNHEY and CDR2 SMNVEV (reference sequence). The CDR3 protein is CASSRVGAPYEQYF. CDR3 coding DNA: TGTGCCAGCAGCAGGGTAGGAGCCCCCTACGAGCAGTACTTC.

The chain uses TRBV19 and TRBJ2-7; no clear D gene. The CDR3 contains 13 residues. CDR1 is LNHDA and CDR2 is SQIVND in the germline V gene (reference sequence). Between the trimmed V and J ends, which lost 3 bases and 1 base, there was a span of 7 bases. The CDR3 spells CASSIQASYEQYF. The CDR3 bases are TGTGCCAGTAGTATTCAGGCTTCCTACGAGCAGTACTTC.

The V call is TRBV11-2, the J call TRBJ2-7; 9 bases map to TRBD1. Germline V gives CDR1 SGHAT, CDR2 FQNNGV. CDR3 length equals 15 residues. With 7 bases clipped from V and 3 bases from J, the junction kept 10 bases outside the gene matches. CDR3 residues: CASTPGGTGHYEQYF. In nucleotides, the CDR3 is TGTGCCAGCACCCCCGGAGGGACAGGGCACTACGAGCAGTACTTC.

The chain uses TRBV5-6 and TRBJ1-6, with D perhaps matching TRBD1 (5 bases). The CDR3 consists of 15 residues. The germline V and J ends were trimmed by 2 bases and 7 bases, with 13 bases remaining between them. Germline lookup yields CDR1 SGHDT and CDR2 YYEEEE. The CDR3 bases are TGTGCCAGCAGCTTCGTTGGGGCAGGGAATTCACCCCTCCACTTT. Its protein is CASSFVGAGNSPLHF.

The gene calls are TRBV14 and TRBJ1-1; D is perhaps TRBD1 (5 bases). In germline, CDR1 is SGHDN, CDR2 FVKESK. CDR3 size: 14 residues. V shed 0 bases and J shed 10 bases, with 15 bases lying between them. CDR3: CASSQEREEGRAFF. Here the CDR3 DNA reads TGTGCCAGCAGCCAAGAAAGGGAGGAGGGGCGAGCTTTCTTT.

This clone was picked up one time. The J gene is TRBJ2-5, the V gene TRBV19; the D gene is possibly TRBD2 (5 bases). The CDR3 consists of 13 residues. The germline gives CDR1 LNHDA, CDR2 SQIVND (reference sequence). The germline V and J ends were trimmed by 8 bases and 5 bases, with 15 bases remaining between them. The CDR3 sequence is CASGRVILETQYF. The CDR3 DNA follows: TGTGCCAGTGGGCGGGTAATCCTGGAGACCCAGTACTTC.

The chain joins TRBV5-1 to TRBJ2-1; 16 bases align to TRBD2. The CDR3 runs to 19 residues. Germline-derived CDR1 and CDR2 are SGHRS and YFSETQ. J lost 1 base, V lost 0 bases, and 4 bases had no gene match. CDR3 nucleotides: TGCGCCAGCAGCTTGGTGGGACTAGCGGGGGGGCCGTCCTACAATGAGCAGTTCTTC. This gives the protein CASSLVGLAGGPSYNEQFF. The whole variable domain, filled in from reference TRBV5-1 and TRBJ2-1, reads KAGVTQTPRYLIKTRGQQVTLSCSPISGHRSVSWYQQTPGQGLQFLFEYFSETQRNKGNFPGRFSGRQFSNSRSEMNVSTLELGDSALYLCASSLVGLAGGPSYNEQFFGPGTRLTVL.